This T cell receptor beta chain came from a study of cytomegalovirus exposure and HLA in healthy donors. Both 60 Vbeta primers and 13 Jbeta primers went into the PCR. Some clones are missing from TCRdb's copy, which holds only in-frame ones; the method was immunoSEQ multiplex PCR. The repertoire holds tens of thousands of clones, with about 67% as singletons. This receptor was identified in a man younger than 45 in good health and CMV-seronegative. Sequencing input: PBMCs.

The CDR3 region is CASSLTGKLSYEQYF. CDR3 nucleotide sequence: TGTGCCAGCAGCCTGACCGGGAAACTTTCCTACGAGCAGTACTTC. This rearrangement joins TRBV14 to TRBJ2-7; a possible D gene is TRBD2 (5 bases). Germline V gene data show CDR1 as SGHDN and CDR2 as FVKESK. This CDR3 has 15 amino acids. V lost 4 bases to trimming and J lost 1 base, with 14 bases between them.